Reported below is one T cell receptor (beta chain). Antigen specificity is unknown. The data are from a study of CD8+ T cells in alopecia areata. Germline CDR1 reads SGHDN; CDR2 reads FVKESK. The CDR3 is made up of 15 amino acids. The ends were cut back, 4 bases at V and 3 bases at J, with 16 bases in the middle. Study-level findings and limits: Scalp samples also yield sequences of resident alphabeta T cells from normal skin. Alopecia totalis/universalis scalp especially showed more expanded CD8+ clones than normal scalp.

The treatment is: oral pan-JAK inhibitor, 5-10 mg twice daily. Sampling of alopecia areata patients yielded lesional scalp punch biopsies as well as peripheral blood. cDNA serving as the sequencing template came from extracted, reverse transcribed RNA. The protocol was immunoSEQ multiplex PCR, while the TCRdb copy is restricted to in-frame clones and leaves out a portion. The repertoire holds some 190,000 clones, with 60% as singletons. The TCR comes from a human donor with alopecia areata. The sample here was CD4+ T cells sorted from blood, taken at week 24, from a patient treated with tofacitinib. The chain employs TRBV14 and TRBJ2-7; TRBD1 might be the D (5 bases). The CDR3 coding sequence is TGTGCCAGCAGCCGGTCCTCAGGGCCCATCTACGAGCAGTACTTC. Encoded protein: CASSRSSGPIYEQYF.